This T cell receptor (beta chain) was recovered during a study of shared clonotypes between healthy human individuals. On the study more broadly: A couple of women and a few men aged 18 to 49 made up the donors.

Germline values: CDR1 SGHAT, CDR2 FQNNGV. The CDR3 runs to 15 residues. V lost 5 bases, J lost 4 bases, and 17 bases lay in between. The run depth of the assay was deep. Generated by immunoSEQ multiplex PCR, the TCRdb table keeps only in-frame clones and is missing some. The data contain about 2.1 million clones, over 85% of them seen just once; the ten biggest clones take up more than 1.5%. General study findings and limits: Clonotypes which were not shared had lower generation probabilities than clonotypes that all four donors shared. Only blood was sampled, and tissue TCR repertoires likely differ from blood ones.

The naive CD8 population came from CD45RO-negative cells selected for CCR7, without terminally differentiated effector memory CD45RA+ cells. Concerning this clone itself: What it binds is not known.

The rearrangement uses TRBV11-2 and TRBJ2-5; possibly TRBD1 for D (6 bases). This TCR was recovered from a man in his late teens or twenties in good health. Some clones in this sample may be carry-over from other donors' samples. The sequencing sample was made of naive CD8+ T cells from PBMCs. The chain's CDR3 is CASSRYTGRGETQYF. The CDR3 DNA reads as TGTGCCAGCAGCCGATATACAGGGAGAGGAGAGACCCAGTACTTC.